The 19 T cell receptor beta chains reported below all come from one sample, sequenced in a study of blood T cells in healthy people across ages (dated by TCRdb to about 2015). Library creation used 5' RACE. The listed sequencing device is Illumina HiSeq 2500. The second PCR ran for roughly 7 to 12 cycles and used a J-beta primer mix along with a sample-barcoded 5' primer. TCRdb ran its own pipeline on the public reads, namely fastp trimming at Q25 and MiXCR clone calling, and kept in-frame beta chains. For every CDR3 protein sequence, its rows merge into one entry that carries the most common genes and DNA. This sample holds over 950,000 distinct CDR3 sequences; approximately 38% were observed only once. Around 13% of the sample goes to the ten largest clones. The source material was blood. These receptors were taken from a man younger than 35 in good health.

The rearrangement uses TRBV4-3 and TRBJ2-2, with 7 bases identical to TRBD2. Trimming removed 1 base from V and 6 bases from J; junction bases left unmatched: 11. The CDR3 runs to 17 residues. The germline V gene encodes CDR1 LGHNA and CDR2 YSLEER. Here the CDR3 DNA reads TGCGCCAGCAGCCAAGTTCGGGCTAGCGGAAAGGCCGGGGAGCTGTTTTTT. Encoded protein: CASSQVRASGKAGELFF.

This clonotype was seen a few times. The chain links TRBV11-2 to TRBJ2-2; 7 nucleotides line up with TRBD1. Trimming cost V 5 bases and J 1 base; bases outside gene matches: 7. The length of the CDR3 is 16 residues. CDR1 is SGHAT, CDR2 FQNNGV, per germline. The CDR3: CASSTYRGKNTGELFF. The CDR3 DNA reads TGTGCCAGCAGCACGTACAGGGGAAAGAACACCGGGGAGCTGTTTTTT.

The chain is built from TRBV11-2 and TRBJ2-5, with 13 bases matching TRBD2. Per the germline V gene, CDR1 is SGHAT and CDR2 is FQNNGV. Losses at the gene ends were 5 bases for V and 0 bases for J; bases not matched to a gene: 3. The CDR3 has 16 amino acids. Written as DNA, the CDR3 is TGTGCCAGCAGCGCGACTAGCGGGAGGTACCAAGAGACCCAGTACTTC. Translation: CASSATSGRYQETQYF.

V is TRBV7-2 and J is TRBJ2-7; 8 positions match TRBD1. J lost 4 bases, V lost 3 bases, and 8 bases had no gene match. Germline CDR1 SGHTA, CDR2 FQGNSA. The CDR3 extends over 15 amino acids. CDR3 sequence: CASSFDWGTGYEQYF. For the CDR3, the DNA is TGTGCCAGCAGCTTCGACTGGGGGACAGGATACGAGCAGTACTTC.

This clonotype was recorded a few times. This chain joins TRBV10-3 and TRBJ1-1; a possible D gene is TRBD1 (5 bases). This CDR3 is 16 amino acids long. CDR1 and CDR2 from the germline V gene are ENHRY and SYGVKD. V lost 2 bases and J 3 bases, leaving 16 bases between the germline ends. In DNA form, the CDR3 reads TGTGCCATCAGTGAGCCCCGGGGAGGGGCTTACACTGAAGCTTTCTTT. This gives the protein CAISEPRGGAYTEAFF.

This clonotype has more than one count but fewer than ten. The chain links TRBV20-1 to TRBJ2-1, with no clear D. V dropped 0 bases and J dropped 0 bases, with 12 bases sitting between them. Germline V gene lookup returns CDR1 DFQATT and CDR2 SNEGSKA (reference sequence). The CDR3 sequence is 16 residues long. Here the CDR3 reads CSARDFGRSSYNEQFF. The CDR3 region has the DNA TGCAGTGCTAGAGATTTCGGACGTAGCTCCTACAATGAGCAGTTCTTC.

The table lists this clonotype with a few counts. V usage is TRBV4-2 and J usage is TRBJ2-7; 7 bases agree with TRBD1. The J segment lost 5 bases and the V segment lost 0 bases, leaving 16 bases of the junction unmatched. CDR3 size: 18 residues. Per germline, CDR1 LGHNA and CDR2 YNFKEQ. CDR3 in amino acids: CASSQDQYRGPIIDEQYF. The CDR3, as DNA: TGTGCCAGCAGCCAAGATCAATACAGGGGCCCAATTATCGACGAGCAGTACTTC.

This clonotype was seen a few times. This rearrangement joins TRBV9 to TRBJ2-1; D ambiguous. V lost 0 bases to trimming and J lost 0 bases, with 7 bases between them. Germline V gene data show CDR1 as SGDLS and CDR2 as YYNGEE. The CDR3 has 15 amino acids. The CDR3 DNA reads TGTGCCAGCAGCGTAGCCTCCGACTCCTACAATGAGCAGTTCTTC. Translated, it gives CASSVASDSYNEQFF.

V and J are TRBV27 and TRBJ1-1; possibly TRBD1 for D (5 bases). This CDR3 is built from 15 residues. V lost 5 bases to trimming and J lost 3 bases, with 16 bases between them. Looked up from germline, CDR1 is MNHEY and CDR2 is SMNVEV (reference sequence). CDR3 nucleotides: TGTGCCAGCAGTACAAAACGTCAGGGATACACTGAAGCTTTCTTT. It yields the protein CASSTKRQGYTEAFF.

Turning to this clonotype: The junction does not match germline at one end; this may be a read error. V is TRBV5-5 and J is TRBJ2-3; TRBD2 matches at 14 bases. Germline CDR1 SGHKS, CDR2 YYEKEE (reference sequence). This CDR3 has 15 residues. CDR3 residues: CTSSTTSGGADTQYF. In DNA, the CDR3 is TGTACCAGCAGCACGACTAGCGGGGGGGCAGATACGCAGTATTTT.

The chain recombines TRBV20-1 with TRBJ1-5; 7 bases map to TRBD1. Germline V gene lookup returns CDR1 DFQATT and CDR2 SNEGSKA (reference sequence). The CDR3 has 17 residues. Trimming took 2 bases from V and 2 from J; bases not matched to a gene: 12. In DNA, the CDR3 is TGCAGTGCTAGAAGGGGGACAGCCGCTCGGCGCAATCAGCCCCAGCATTTT. Protein product: CSARRGTAARRNQPQHF.

This clonotype has more than one count but fewer than ten. This chain joins TRBV27 and TRBJ1-6, with D possibly matching TRBD1 (5 bases). Germline CDR1 reads MNHEY; CDR2 reads SMNVEV (reference sequence). Trimming took 2 bases from V and 5 from J, leaving 7 bases between them. This CDR3 contains 14 residues. DNA of the CDR3: TGTGCCAGCAGTTTAAGGGGTCATAATTCACCCCTCCACTTT. It is translated as CASSLRGHNSPLHF.

This clonotype was counted a few times. The rearrangement joins TRBV5-1 to TRBJ2-6; 7 nucleotides line up with TRBD1. V dropped 9 bases and J dropped 0; count of bases not matched to a gene: 12. This CDR3 spans 17 amino acids. Looked up from germline, CDR1 is SGHRS and CDR2 is YFSETQ. This CDR3 is CATGRKAGGSGANVLTF. The CDR3 bases are TGCGCCACAGGGCGGAAGGCAGGGGGCTCTGGGGCCAACGTCCTGACTTTC.

This clonotype was seen many times. The genes are TRBV9 and TRBJ2-1; D gene uncertain. The CDR3 loop spans 15 amino acids. CDR1 SGDLS and CDR2 YYNGEE come from the germline V gene. Deletions cut 0 bases from V and 2 bases from J, with 9 bases between. CDR3 nucleotides: TGTGCCAGCAGCGTAGAGGCACCTGCCTACAATGAGCAGTTCTTC. This sequence encodes CASSVEAPAYNEQFF.

The chain carries TRBV7-2 and TRBJ1-1, with D hard to call. CDR3 length: 17 amino acids. Germline V gives CDR1 SGHTA, CDR2 FQGNSA. Trimming took off 0 bases at V and 1 base at J, with 15 bases between the two ends. CDR3 region: CASSLAILGRANTEAFF. CDR3 coding DNA: TGTGCCAGCAGCTTAGCAATCTTAGGACGGGCGAACACTGAAGCTTTCTTT.

This clonotype was found a few times. This chain uses TRBV20-1 with TRBJ2-1, with a weak D call TRBD1 (5 bases). Per germline, CDR1 DFQATT and CDR2 SNEGSKA (reference sequence). The CDR3 covers 12 residues. With 6 bases removed from V and 7 bases from J, the gap between germline ends came to 13 bases. The DNA for the CDR3 is TGCAGTGCCTGGGGCCAGATAAATGAGCAGTTCTTC. As protein: CSAWGQINEQFF.

The chain couples TRBV5-1 to TRBJ2-5, with 10 positions matching TRBD1. Germline loops: CDR1 SGHRS, CDR2 YFSETQ. The CDR3 loop spans 16 amino acids. Trimming removed 3 bases from V and 11 bases from J; junction bases left unmatched: 16. The chain's CDR3 is CASSSTTGGFINEQYF. The CDR3 DNA reads TGCGCCAGCAGCTCCACGACAGGGGGCTTCATCAATGAGCAGTACTTC.

The chain links TRBV12-3 or TRBV12-4 to TRBJ1-2, with a tentative D call TRBD1 (6 bases). V lost 6 bases and J lost 9, with 14 bases in between. The CDR3 runs to 12 residues. CDR3 in amino acids: CASRLQGDSYTF. The CDR3 DNA follows: TGTGCCAGCAGGTTACAGGGAGACAGCTACACCTTC.

Many counts were recorded for this clonotype. V is TRBV4-3 and J is TRBJ2-7; the D is unclear. Germline values: CDR1 LGHNA, CDR2 YSLEER. The CDR3 runs to 15 residues. V was pared by 0 bases and J by 2 bases, with 11 bases between. In nucleotides, the CDR3 is TGCGCCAGCAGCCAAGATACAGCAGGAGCCTACGAGCAGTACTTC. Protein product: CASSQDTAGAYEQYF.